The 8 T cell receptor beta chains reported below all come from one sample, sequenced in a study of neurological immune-mediated disorders. A single record per CDR3 protein comes from TCRdb applying MiXCR to the 5' RACE reads. The profile shows some 15,000 distinct CDR3 sequences, roughly 22% of them singletons. Sequenced material: PBMCs. Receptors originate from a man aged 50 to 60 in good health.

This clonotype was counted a few times. This chain joins TRBV18 and TRBJ2-5, with D possibly matching TRBD2 (5 bases). V was pared by 2 bases and J by 3 bases, with 10 bases between. The length of the CDR3 is 14 residues. Looked up from germline, CDR1 is KGHSH and CDR2 is LQKENI. The CDR3 protein is CASSPFKGEETQYF. The CDR3 DNA reads as TGTGCCAGCTCACCATTTAAGGGAGAAGAGACCCAGTACTTC.

In its sample, this clonotype ranks as medium-sized (0.01 to 0.1%). The chain recombines TRBV4-1 with TRBJ1-5; no clear D gene. The germline V gene encodes CDR1 MGHRA and CDR2 YSYEKL. The CDR3 length is 15 residues. Trimming took off 3 bases at V and 5 bases at J, with 14 bases between the two ends. CDR3 residues: CASSHSKGGYQPQHF. The CDR3 nucleotides are TGCGCCAGCAGCCATTCTAAGGGAGGTTATCAGCCCCAGCATTTT.

In this sample, this clonotype turned up many times. This chain connects TRBV20-1 to TRBJ1-5, with a weak D call TRBD1 (5 bases). This CDR3 spans 15 amino acids. The V and J ends lost 0 bases and 1 base respectively, with 10 bases between them. CDR1 is DFQATT and CDR2 is SNEGSKA in the germline V gene (reference sequence). The CDR3 is CSAREAGVSNQPQHF. The CDR3 nucleotides read TGCAGTGCTAGAGAGGCGGGGGTCAGCAATCAGCCCCAGCATTTT.

This clonotype came up many times. This chain connects TRBV9 to TRBJ2-1; 9 bases map to TRBD2. Germline CDR1 SGDLS, CDR2 YYNGEE. The J segment lost 9 bases and the V segment lost 4 bases, leaving 14 bases of the junction unmatched. The CDR3 is 16 amino acids. CDR3 nucleotide sequence: TGTGCCAGCAGCCCAAGCGGGCTAGCGGGAAGGTTTGAGCAGTTCTTC. It translates to CASSPSGLAGRFEQFF. Looking up the rest from reference TRBV9 and TRBJ2-1 gives the full variable domain: DSGVTQTPKHLITATGQRVTLRCSPRSGDLSVYWYQQSLDQGLQFLIQYYNGEERAKGNILERFSAQQFPDLHSELNLSSLELGDSALYFCASSPSGLAGRFEQFFGPGTRLTVL.

This clonotype was seen ten or more times. This sequence joins TRBV29-1 and TRBJ2-3, with a tentative D call TRBD2 (5 bases). Per the germline V gene, CDR1 is SQVTM and CDR2 is ANQGSEA. CDR3 size: 15 residues. Between the trimmed V and J ends, which lost 6 bases and 0 bases, there was a span of 16 bases. DNA of the CDR3: TGCAGCGTACCGGGAATTCAGGCCAGCACAGATACGCAGTATTTT. This gives the protein CSVPGIQASTDTQYF.

The sample holds many counts of this clonotype. The chain uses TRBV7-2 and TRBJ2-1; 11 nucleotides line up with TRBD2. This CDR3 is 17 amino acids long. Losses at the gene ends were 5 bases for V and 0 bases for J; bases not matched to a gene: 6. Germline V lookup: CDR1 SGHTA, CDR2 FQGNSA. CDR3 region: CASSQPGLAASYNEQFF. CDR3 DNA sequence: TGTGCCAGCAGCCAACCGGGACTAGCGGCCTCCTACAATGAGCAGTTCTTC.

The J gene is TRBJ1-2, the V gene TRBV6-2 or TRBV6-3, with D tentatively TRBD1 (5 bases). CDR3 length: 13 amino acids. In germline, CDR1 is MNHEY, CDR2 SVGEGT. V lost 6 bases and J 4 bases, leaving 12 bases between the germline ends. The CDR3 loop reads CASSPGTGYGYTF. The CDR3 DNA sequence: TGTGCCAGCAGCCCCGGGACGGGCTATGGCTACACCTTC.

Many counts were recorded for this clonotype. This chain uses TRBV6-2 or TRBV6-3 with TRBJ1-1, with a tentative D call TRBD1 (5 bases). The CDR3 has 13 amino acids. Between the trimmed V and J ends, which lost 2 bases and 5 bases, there was a span of 9 bases. Germline V gives CDR1 MNHEY, CDR2 SVGEGT. This CDR3 is CASSYAGRTEAFF. In nucleotides, the CDR3 is TGTGCCAGCAGTTACGCAGGGCGGACTGAAGCTTTCTTT.